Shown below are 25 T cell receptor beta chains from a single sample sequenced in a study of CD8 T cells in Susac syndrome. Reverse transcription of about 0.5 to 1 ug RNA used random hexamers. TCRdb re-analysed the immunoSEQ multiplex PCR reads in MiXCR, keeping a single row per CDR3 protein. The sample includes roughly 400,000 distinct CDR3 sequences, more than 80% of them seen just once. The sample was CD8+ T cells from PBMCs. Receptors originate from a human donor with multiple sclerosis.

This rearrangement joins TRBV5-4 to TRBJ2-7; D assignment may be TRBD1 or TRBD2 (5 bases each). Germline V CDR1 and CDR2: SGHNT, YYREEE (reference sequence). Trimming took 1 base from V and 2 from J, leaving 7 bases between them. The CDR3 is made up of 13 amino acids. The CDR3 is CASSLWGTYEQYF. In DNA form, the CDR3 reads TGTGCCAGCAGCTTGTGGGGGACCTACGAGCAGTACTTC.

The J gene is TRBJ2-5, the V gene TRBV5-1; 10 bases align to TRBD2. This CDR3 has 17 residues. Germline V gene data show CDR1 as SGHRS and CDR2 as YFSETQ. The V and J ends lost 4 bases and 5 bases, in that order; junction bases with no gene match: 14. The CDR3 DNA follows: TGCGCCAGCAGCCCACAGGAGGGACTAGCGTCCCTTGAGACCCAGTACTTC. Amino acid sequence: CASSPQEGLASLETQYF.

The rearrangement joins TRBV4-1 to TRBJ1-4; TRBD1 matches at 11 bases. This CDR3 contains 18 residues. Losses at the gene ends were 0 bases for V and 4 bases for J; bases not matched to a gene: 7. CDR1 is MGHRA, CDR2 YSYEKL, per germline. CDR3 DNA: TGCGCCAGCAGCCAAGATCCGGAGGACAGGGGGCTTAATGAAAAACTGTTTTTT. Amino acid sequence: CASSQDPEDRGLNEKLFF.

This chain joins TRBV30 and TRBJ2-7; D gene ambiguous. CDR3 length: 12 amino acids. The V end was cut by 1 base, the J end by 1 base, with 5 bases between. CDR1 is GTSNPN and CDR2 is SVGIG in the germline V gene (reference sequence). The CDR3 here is CAWSGPSYEQYF. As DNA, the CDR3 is TGTGCCTGGAGTGGGCCGTCCTACGAGCAGTACTTC.

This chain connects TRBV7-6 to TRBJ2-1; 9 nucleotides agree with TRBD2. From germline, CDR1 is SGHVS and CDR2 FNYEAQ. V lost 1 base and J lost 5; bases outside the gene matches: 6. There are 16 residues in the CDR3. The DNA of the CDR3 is TGTGCCAGCAGCTTAGATGGGTTAGCGGGGGACAATGAGCAGTTCTTC. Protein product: CASSLDGLAGDNEQFF.

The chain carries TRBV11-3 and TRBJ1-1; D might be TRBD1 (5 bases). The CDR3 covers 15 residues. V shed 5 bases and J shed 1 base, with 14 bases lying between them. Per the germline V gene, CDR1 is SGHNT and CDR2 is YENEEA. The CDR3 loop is CASSPTVAGNTEAFF. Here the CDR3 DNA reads TGTGCCAGCAGCCCGACAGTCGCAGGGAACACTGAAGCTTTCTTT.

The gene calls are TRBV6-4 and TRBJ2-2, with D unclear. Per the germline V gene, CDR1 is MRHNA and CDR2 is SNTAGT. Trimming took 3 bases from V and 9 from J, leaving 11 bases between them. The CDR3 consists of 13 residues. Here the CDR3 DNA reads TGTGCCAGCAGTGAAAGCGACAACAGGGAGCTGTTTTTT. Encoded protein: CASSESDNRELFF.

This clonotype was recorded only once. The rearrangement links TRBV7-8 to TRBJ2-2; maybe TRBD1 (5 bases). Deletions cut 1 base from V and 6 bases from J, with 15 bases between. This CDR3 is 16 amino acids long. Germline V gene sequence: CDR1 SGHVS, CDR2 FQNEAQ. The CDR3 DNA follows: TGTGCCAGCAGCTTAGTCCCGGACAACCTGGCCGGGGAGCTGTTTTTT. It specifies CASSLVPDNLAGELFF.

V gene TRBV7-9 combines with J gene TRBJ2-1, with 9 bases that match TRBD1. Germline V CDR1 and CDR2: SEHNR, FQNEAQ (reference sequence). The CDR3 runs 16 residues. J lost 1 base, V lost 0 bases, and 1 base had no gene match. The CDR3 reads CASSLAGTGSYNEQFF. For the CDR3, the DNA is TGTGCCAGCAGCTTAGCTGGGACAGGGTCCTACAATGAGCAGTTCTTC.

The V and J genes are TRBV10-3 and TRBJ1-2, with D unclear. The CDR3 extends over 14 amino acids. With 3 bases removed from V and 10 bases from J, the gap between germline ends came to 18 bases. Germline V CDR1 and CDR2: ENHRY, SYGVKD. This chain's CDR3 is CAISEAPRWEDYTF. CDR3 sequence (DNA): TGTGCCATCAGTGAAGCGCCTCGGTGGGAAGACTACACCTTC.

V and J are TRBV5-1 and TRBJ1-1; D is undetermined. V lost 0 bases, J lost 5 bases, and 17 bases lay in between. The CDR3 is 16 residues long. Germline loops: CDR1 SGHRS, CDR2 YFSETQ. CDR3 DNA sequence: TGCGCCAGCAGCTTGGATCTTGGAGGTTTGCGGACTGAAGCTTTCTTT. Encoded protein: CASSLDLGGLRTEAFF.

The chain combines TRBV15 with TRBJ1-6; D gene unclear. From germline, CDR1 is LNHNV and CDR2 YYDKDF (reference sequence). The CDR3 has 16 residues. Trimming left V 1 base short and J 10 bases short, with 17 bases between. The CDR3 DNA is TGTGCCACCAGCAGAGTATACGGCAGAGGAAGGTCACCCCTCCACTTT. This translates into CATSRVYGRGRSPLHF.

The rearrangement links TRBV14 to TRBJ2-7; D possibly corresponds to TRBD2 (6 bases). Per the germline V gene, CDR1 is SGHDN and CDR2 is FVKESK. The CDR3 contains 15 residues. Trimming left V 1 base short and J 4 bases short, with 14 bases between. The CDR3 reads CASSQVAGSMYEQYF. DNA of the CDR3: TGTGCCAGCAGCCAAGTGGCGGGGAGTATGTACGAGCAGTACTTC.

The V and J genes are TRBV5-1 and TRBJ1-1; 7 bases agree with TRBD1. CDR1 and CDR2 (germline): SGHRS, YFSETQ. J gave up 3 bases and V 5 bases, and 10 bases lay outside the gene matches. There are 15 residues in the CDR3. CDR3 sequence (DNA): TGCGCCAGCAGGCCGACAGGGAAAGGGTACACTGAAGCTTTCTTT. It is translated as CASRPTGKGYTEAFF. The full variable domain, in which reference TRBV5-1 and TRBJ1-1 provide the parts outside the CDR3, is KAGVTQTPRYLIKTRGQQVTLSCSPISGHRSVSWYQQTPGQGLQFLFEYFSETQRNKGNFPGRFSGRQFSNSRSEMNVSTLELGDSALYLCASRPTGKGYTEAFFGQGTRLTVV.

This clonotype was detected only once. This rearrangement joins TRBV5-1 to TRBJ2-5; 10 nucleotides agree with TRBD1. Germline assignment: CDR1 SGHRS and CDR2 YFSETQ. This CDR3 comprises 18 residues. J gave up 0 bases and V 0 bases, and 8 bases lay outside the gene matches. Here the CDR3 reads CASSLEWDRGGDQETQYF. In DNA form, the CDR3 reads TGCGCCAGCAGCTTGGAATGGGACAGGGGAGGGGACCAAGAGACCCAGTACTTC. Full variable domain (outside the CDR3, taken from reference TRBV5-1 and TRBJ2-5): KAGVTQTPRYLIKTRGQQVTLSCSPISGHRSVSWYQQTPGQGLQFLFEYFSETQRNKGNFPGRFSGRQFSNSRSEMNVSTLELGDSALYLCASSLEWDRGGDQETQYFGPGTRLLVL.

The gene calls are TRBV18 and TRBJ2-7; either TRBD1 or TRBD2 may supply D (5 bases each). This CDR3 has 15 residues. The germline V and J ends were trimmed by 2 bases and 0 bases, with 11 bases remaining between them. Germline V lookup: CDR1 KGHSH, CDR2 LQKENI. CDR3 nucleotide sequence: TGTGCCAGCTCACCATGGGGCCGGGACTCCTACGAGCAGTACTTC. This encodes CASSPWGRDSYEQYF.

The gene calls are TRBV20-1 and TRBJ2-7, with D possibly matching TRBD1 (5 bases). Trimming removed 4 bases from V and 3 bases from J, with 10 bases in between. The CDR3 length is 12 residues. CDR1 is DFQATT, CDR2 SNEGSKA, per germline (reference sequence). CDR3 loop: CSATDRDYEQYF. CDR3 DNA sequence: TGCAGTGCTACAGACAGAGACTACGAGCAGTACTTC.

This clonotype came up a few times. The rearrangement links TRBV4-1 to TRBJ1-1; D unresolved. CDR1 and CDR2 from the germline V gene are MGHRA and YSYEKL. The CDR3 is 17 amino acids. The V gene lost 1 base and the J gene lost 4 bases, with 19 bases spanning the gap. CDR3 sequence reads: CASSQVQDSPLGTEAFF. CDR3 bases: TGCGCCAGCAGCCAAGTTCAGGATAGTCCACTGGGCACTGAAGCTTTCTTT.

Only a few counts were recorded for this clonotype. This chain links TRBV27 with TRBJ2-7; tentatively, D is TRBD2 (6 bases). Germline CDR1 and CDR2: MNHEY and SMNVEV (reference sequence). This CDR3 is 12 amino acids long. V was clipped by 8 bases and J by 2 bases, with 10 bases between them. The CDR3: CASLGGTYEQYF. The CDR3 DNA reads TGTGCCAGCCTGGGGGGTACCTACGAGCAGTACTTC.

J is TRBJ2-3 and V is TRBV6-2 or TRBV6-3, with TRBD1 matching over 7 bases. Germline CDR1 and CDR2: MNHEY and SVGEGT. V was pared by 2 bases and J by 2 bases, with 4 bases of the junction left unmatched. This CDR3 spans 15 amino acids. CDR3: CASSYQTGYTDTQYF. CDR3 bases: TGTGCCAGCAGTTACCAGACAGGGTACACAGATACGCAGTATTTT.

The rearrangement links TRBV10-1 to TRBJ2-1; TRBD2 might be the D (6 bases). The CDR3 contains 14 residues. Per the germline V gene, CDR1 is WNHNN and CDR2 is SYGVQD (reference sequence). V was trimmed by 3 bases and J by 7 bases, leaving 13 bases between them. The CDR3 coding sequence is TGCGCCAGCAGTGAACGGGGGAACTGGAATGAGCAGTTCTTC. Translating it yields CASSERGNWNEQFF.

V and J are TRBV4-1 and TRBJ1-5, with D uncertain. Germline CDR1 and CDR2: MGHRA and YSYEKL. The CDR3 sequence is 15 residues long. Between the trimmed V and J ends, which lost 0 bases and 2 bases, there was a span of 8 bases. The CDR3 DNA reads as TGCGCCAGCAGCCAAGAGAAGACGGGCAATCAGCCCCAGCATTTT. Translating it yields CASSQEKTGNQPQHF.

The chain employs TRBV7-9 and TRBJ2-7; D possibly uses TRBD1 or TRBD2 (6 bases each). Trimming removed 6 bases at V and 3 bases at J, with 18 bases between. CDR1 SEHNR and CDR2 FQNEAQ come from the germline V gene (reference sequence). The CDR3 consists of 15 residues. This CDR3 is CASRGGPQGIYEQYF. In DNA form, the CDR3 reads TGTGCCAGCAGAGGAGGGCCACAGGGTATCTACGAGCAGTACTTC.

This chain's CDR3 is CASSSDRELFEQYF. The CDR3 DNA follows: TGTGCCAGCAGCAGCGACAGGGAACTATTCGAGCAGTACTTC. This sequence joins TRBV6-5 and TRBJ2-7; 7 nucleotides match TRBD1. Germline-derived CDR1 and CDR2 are MNHEY and SVGAGI. The CDR3 is made up of 14 amino acids. Germline trimming cut 6 bases from V and 6 bases from J; bases unmatched to any gene: 11.

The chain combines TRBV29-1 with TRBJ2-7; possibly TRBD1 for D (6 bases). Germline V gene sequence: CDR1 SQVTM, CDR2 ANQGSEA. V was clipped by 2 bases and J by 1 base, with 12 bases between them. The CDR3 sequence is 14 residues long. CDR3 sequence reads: CSVEYVTGSYEQYF. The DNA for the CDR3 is TGCAGCGTTGAATATGTGACAGGATCCTACGAGCAGTACTTC.